Presented here are 20 T cell receptor beta chains from one specimen sequenced in a study of radiation and T cells in renal cell carcinoma. The table came from immunoSEQ multiplex PCR; TCRdb's copy has only in-frame clones and leaves some out. This table has 130,000 to 150,000 clones, more than 70% appearing once. The sample's time point: baseline pretreatment blood. Treatment reported: 15 Gy SBRT to primary tumor, nephrectomy 4 weeks later. The starting material was blood, obtained from a patient whose treatment included radiotherapy and nephrectomy. These receptors originate from a woman aged 45-60 years with renal cell carcinoma.

This chain joins TRBV6-1 and TRBJ1-1; D remains ambiguous. CDR3 length: 13 residues. Trimming removed 3 bases from V and 1 base from J, with 6 bases in between. Per germline, CDR1 MNHNS and CDR2 SASEGT. In DNA form, the CDR3 reads TGTGCCAGCAGTGAGCAGAGGAACACTGAAGCTTTCTTT. Protein product: CASSEQRNTEAFF.

This clone was seen once. The chain employs TRBV5-6 and TRBJ2-1; TRBD1 is a possible D gene (5 bases). V lost 0 bases, J lost 7 bases, and 14 bases lay in between. There are 15 residues in the CDR3. The germline CDR1 and CDR2 sequences are SGHDT and YYEEEE. CDR3 sequence: CASSLGGPTTNEQFF. The CDR3, as DNA: TGTGCCAGCAGCTTGGGGGGCCCCACTACAAATGAGCAGTTCTTC.

This chain connects TRBV19 to TRBJ1-2, with D possibly TRBD1 on 5 matching bases. The V gene lost 5 bases and the J gene lost 2 bases, with 9 bases spanning the gap. The germline V gene has CDR1 LNHDA and CDR2 SQIVND (reference sequence). The CDR3 sequence is 13 residues long. For the CDR3, the DNA is TGTGCCAGTAGTCTACGACAGAACTATGGCTACACCTTC. Translated, it gives CASSLRQNYGYTF.

V is TRBV5-6 and J is TRBJ1-5; no clear D gene. There are 14 residues in the CDR3. Germline V gene lookup returns CDR1 SGHDT and CDR2 YYEEEE. V lost 2 bases and J lost 0, with 6 bases in between. CDR3 in amino acids: CASSFVDSNQPQHF. Here the CDR3 DNA reads TGTGCCAGCAGCTTCGTAGATAGCAATCAGCCCCAGCATTTT. Full variable domain (rest looked up from reference TRBV5-6 and TRBJ1-5): DAGVTQSPTHLIKTRGQQVTLRCSPKSGHDTVSWYQQALGQGPQFIFQYYEEEERQRGNFPDRFSGHQFPNYSSELNVNALLLGDSALYLCASSFVDSNQPQHFGDGTRLSIL.

The chain's CDR3 is CASSSRQGNTGELFF. The CDR3 DNA reads TGCGCCAGCAGTTCCCGACAGGGGAACACCGGGGAGCTGTTTTTT. The V call is TRBV5-1, the J call TRBJ2-2, with 7 bases identical to TRBD1. This CDR3 is 15 amino acids long. V trimming: 5 bases; J trimming: 1 base; junction bases outside the gene matches: 5. Looked up from germline, CDR1 is SGHRS and CDR2 is YFSETQ.

This clone was seen a single time. This rearrangement joins TRBV5-1 to TRBJ1-2; a weak D match, TRBD1 (5 bases). V gave up 0 bases and J gave up 4 bases, with 16 bases separating them. Germline V gene lookup returns CDR1 SGHRS and CDR2 YFSETQ. The CDR3 contains 16 residues. In nucleotides, the CDR3 is TGCGCCAGCAGCTTGGCCCGGGACCCAGGAGGCTATGGCTACACCTTC. It is translated as CASSLARDPGGYGYTF.

A few counts support this clone. The chain combines TRBV5-6 with TRBJ1-1, with D uncertain. Between the trimmed V and J ends, which lost 2 bases and 8 bases, there was a span of 13 bases. CDR3 length equals 13 residues. The germline V gene encodes CDR1 SGHDT and CDR2 YYEEEE. Here the CDR3 DNA reads TGTGCCAGCAGCTTTCGAGGGTCGTCCGAAGCTTTCTTT. It is translated as CASSFRGSSEAFF.

The chain combines TRBV5-6 with TRBJ2-3; 8 nucleotides agree with TRBD1. CDR1 is SGHDT, CDR2 YYEEEE, per germline. J lost 1 base, V lost 1 base, and 2 bases had no gene match. CDR3 length equals 15 residues. The CDR3 is CASSLQGAGTDTQYF. The DNA for the CDR3 is TGTGCCAGCAGCTTGCAGGGGGCGGGCACAGATACGCAGTATTTT.

V usage is TRBV5-7 and J usage is TRBJ2-2; 10 positions match TRBD1. TRBV5-7 qualifies as an ORF whose function is uncertain. V gave up 4 bases and J gave up 4 bases; unmatched junction bases: 7. The CDR3 length is 16 residues. Here the CDR3 reads CASSTGTGATTGELFF. CDR3 nucleotide sequence: TGTGCCAGCAGCACGGGGACAGGGGCGACCACCGGGGAGCTGTTTTTT.

The J gene is TRBJ1-1, the V gene TRBV5-5; no firm D call. From germline, CDR1 is SGHKS and CDR2 YYEKEE (reference sequence). V was pared by 2 bases and J by 10 bases, with 12 bases between. This CDR3 region has 12 residues. CDR3 sequence reads: CASSLNTYRAFF. The CDR3 nucleotides read TGTGCCAGCAGCTTAAACACCTATCGAGCTTTCTTT.

This sequence joins TRBV13 and TRBJ2-7; 8 nucleotides line up with TRBD2. The length of the CDR3 is 14 residues. V dropped 0 bases and J dropped 6; count of bases not matched to a gene: 4. The germline CDR1 and CDR2 sequences are PRHDT and FYEKMQ (reference sequence). CDR3 bases: TGTGCCAGCAGCTTAGGCGGGGGGGCCCCCGAGCAGTACTTC. Protein sequence: CASSLGGGAPEQYF.

The chain carries TRBV7-9 and TRBJ2-5; 10 bases are shared with TRBD2. Trimming at V came to 7 bases and at J to 4 bases, leaving 12 bases not matched to a gene. CDR3 size: 16 residues. Germline V gene lookup returns CDR1 SEHNR and CDR2 FQNEAQ (reference sequence). CDR3 sequence reads: CASTLLAGASGETQYF. The CDR3 DNA is TGTGCCAGCACCCTTCTAGCGGGGGCATCCGGAGAGACCCAGTACTTC.

V gene TRBV5-1 combines with J gene TRBJ1-2; unclear D gene. CDR1 and CDR2 (germline): SGHRS, YFSETQ. Trimming shortened V by 4 bases and J by 8 bases, and 15 bases separated the two germline ends. This CDR3 is 13 amino acids long. The DNA of the CDR3 is TGCGCCAGCAGCCCTGGCTCTGTGAAGGGCTACACCTTC. Its protein product is CASSPGSVKGYTF.

CDR3 bases: TGTGCCAGCACCGGACTAGCGGGGGCTACCCAAGAGACCCAGTACTTC. Protein: CASTGLAGATQETQYF. The rearrangement joins TRBV2 to TRBJ2-5, with 13 bases aligning to TRBD2. V lost 7 bases and J lost 1; bases outside the gene matches: 6. This CDR3 is 16 amino acids long. Germline CDR1 SNHLY, CDR2 FYNNEI.

The chain joins TRBV9 to TRBJ2-3; TRBD2 is a possible D gene (6 bases). This CDR3 is 16 amino acids long. Germline V gives CDR1 SGDLS, CDR2 YYNGEE. Trimming stripped 0 bases from V and 1 base from J, with 12 bases between. The CDR3: CASSVGSGVRTDTQYF. The CDR3, as DNA: TGTGCCAGCAGCGTAGGTTCGGGGGTGCGCACAGATACGCAGTATTTT.

Points on this clone: Germline is not matched at one junction end, which may reflect a read error. The V call is TRBV19, the J call TRBJ2-3; TRBD1 might be the D (6 bases). Per the germline V gene, CDR1 is LNHDA and CDR2 is SQIVND (reference sequence). The CDR3 extends over 15 amino acids. CDR3 coding DNA: TGTGCCAGTAGCATAGGGGACATTAGCACAGATACGCAGTATTTT. Its protein is CASSIGDISTDTQYF.

The V call is TRBV14, the J call TRBJ1-2; D ambiguous. Per germline, CDR1 SGHDN and CDR2 FVKESK. This CDR3 contains 13 residues. Trimming took 4 bases from V and 3 from J, leaving 9 bases between them. CDR3 coding DNA: TGTGCCAGCAGCCGAGCCGCCTACTATGGCTACACCTTC. This gives the protein CASSRAAYYGYTF.

The genes are TRBV5-4 and TRBJ2-5; D is perhaps TRBD1 (6 bases). Germline CDR1 reads SGHNT; CDR2 reads YYREEE (reference sequence). Trimming took off 3 bases at V and 5 bases at J, with 14 bases between the two ends. The CDR3 totals 14 residues. The CDR3 is CASSSAGAPETQYF. For the CDR3, the DNA is TGTGCCAGCAGCTCGGCAGGGGCTCCTGAGACCCAGTACTTC. The full variable domain, rest sourced from reference TRBV5-4 and TRBJ2-5, is ETGVTQSPTHLIKTRGQQVTLRCSSQSGHNTVSWYQQALGQGPQFIFQYYREEENGRGNFPPRFSGLQFPNYSSELNVNALELDDSALYLCASSSAGAPETQYFGPGTRLLVL.

The genes are TRBV19 and TRBJ1-2; 7 bases agree with TRBD1. Germline lookup yields CDR1 LNHDA and CDR2 SQIVND (reference sequence). The trim removed 6 bases at V and 4 bases at J, leaving 11 bases unmatched. The CDR3 contains 15 residues. Written as DNA, the CDR3 is TGTGCCAGTAGCCGGGTGACGGACAGGAGCTATGGCTACACCTTC. It codes for CASSRVTDRSYGYTF.

This clone has just one count. The rearrangement links TRBV19 to TRBJ2-1, with D maybe TRBD2 (6 bases). This CDR3 has 15 residues. Germline V gene sequence: CDR1 LNHDA, CDR2 SQIVND (reference sequence). Trimming removed 2 bases from V and 4 bases from J, with 12 bases in between. The CDR3 region has the DNA TGTGCCAGTAGTATACCTCCCGGGAGATACAATGAGCAGTTCTTC. Translated: CASSIPPGRYNEQFF.